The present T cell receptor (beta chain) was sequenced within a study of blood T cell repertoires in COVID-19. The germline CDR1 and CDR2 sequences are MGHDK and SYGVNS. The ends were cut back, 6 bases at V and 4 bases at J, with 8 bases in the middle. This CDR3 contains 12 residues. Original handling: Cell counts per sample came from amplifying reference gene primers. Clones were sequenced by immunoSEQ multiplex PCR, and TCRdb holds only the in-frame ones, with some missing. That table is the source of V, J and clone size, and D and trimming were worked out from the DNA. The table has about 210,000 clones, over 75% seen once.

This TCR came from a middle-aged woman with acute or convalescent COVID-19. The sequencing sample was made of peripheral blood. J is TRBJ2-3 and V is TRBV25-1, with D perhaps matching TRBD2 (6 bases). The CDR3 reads CASRAGPDTQYF. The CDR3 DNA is TGTGCCAGCAGGGCGGGGCCAGATACGCAGTATTTT.